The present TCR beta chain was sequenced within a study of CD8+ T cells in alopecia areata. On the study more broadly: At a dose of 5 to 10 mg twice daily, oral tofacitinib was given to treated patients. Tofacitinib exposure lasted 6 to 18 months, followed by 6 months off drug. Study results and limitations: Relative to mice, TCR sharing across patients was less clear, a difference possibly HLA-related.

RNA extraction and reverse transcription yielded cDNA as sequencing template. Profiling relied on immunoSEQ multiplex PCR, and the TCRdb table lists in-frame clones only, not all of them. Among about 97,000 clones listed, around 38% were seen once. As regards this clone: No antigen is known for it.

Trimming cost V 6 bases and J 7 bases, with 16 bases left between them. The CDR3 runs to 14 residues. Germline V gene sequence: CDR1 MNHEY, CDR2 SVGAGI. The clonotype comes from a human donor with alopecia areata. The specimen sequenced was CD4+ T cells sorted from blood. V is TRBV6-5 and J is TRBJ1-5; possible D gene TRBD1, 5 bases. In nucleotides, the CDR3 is TGTGCCAGCAGCCGATCAGGGCTCAGGCAGCCCCAGCATTTT. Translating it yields CASSRSGLRQPQHF.